This T cell receptor (beta chain) was observed in a study of beta chain features in type 1 diabetes. The overall study: Examination covered 107,917,701 sorted cells spanning all samples.

The study, taken as a whole, reports: A closer apparent resemblance between naive, central memory and Treg TCRB repertoires was seen in patients than in healthy donors. Researchers report that Type 1 diabetes patients had moderately but significantly shorter TCRB CDR3s across all four CD4+ subsets. PCR might show a preference for shorter templates, equally across patients and controls.

Expressed TCRB transcripts were sequenced, since all the RNA that had been isolated was reverse transcribed. The table came from immunoSEQ multiplex PCR; TCRdb's copy has only in-frame clones and leaves some out. The sample carries around 310,000 clones, roughly 14% recorded once. On this clone: Its antigen is still unknown.

The specimen sequenced was naive CD4+ T cells from blood. This clonotype was obtained from a woman under 30 with type 1 diabetes.

This CDR3 is CASSLNRGYEQYF. The CDR3 region has the DNA TGCGCCAGCAGTCTCAACAGGGGCTACGAGCAGTACTTC. V and J are TRBV5-1 and TRBJ2-7, with TRBD1 matching 7 bases. Germline assignment: CDR1 SGHRS and CDR2 YFSETQ. This CDR3 region has 13 residues. The V gene end was trimmed by 5 bases and the J gene end by 3 bases; junction bases not matched to a gene: 5.